Listed below are T cell receptor beta chains from one sample, sequenced in a study of shared clonotypes between healthy human individuals. This table comes from immunoSEQ multiplex PCR, and its TCRdb copy is limited to in-frame clones, with some not included. This table holds approximately 1.4 million clones, 98% found once. Source material: naive CD4+ T cells sorted from blood. These receptors originate from a man aged 30 to 45 in good health. CDR3s include the opening cysteine and the closing phenylalanine or tryptophan. D genes are given only for firm matches.

d_call j_call v_call cdr3_nt cdr3_aa
TRBD2 TRBJ2-1 TRBV10-3 TGTGCCATCAGTGACCCAGGACTAGCCGGTTATTATAATGAGCAGTTCTTC CAISDPGLAGYYNEQFF
TRBD2 TRBJ2-5 TRBV27 TGTGCCAGCAGTGCCTCCCAACTAGCGGGAAACCAAGAGACCCAGTACTTC CASSASQLAGNQETQYF
. TRBJ2-7 TRBV6-5 TGTGCCAGCAGTTCAGCAGGGAGTTCCTACGAGCAGTACTTC CASSSAGSSYEQYF
TRBD1 TRBJ1-2 TRBV7-8 TGTGCCAGCAGCTTAGTCCGGGACAGGTCCTATGGCTACACCTTC CASSLVRDRSYGYTF
. TRBJ2-5 TRBV5-1 TGCGCCAGCAGCCCGGGTCTTAAAGAGACCCAGTACTTC CASSPGLKETQYF
TRBD2 TRBJ2-1 TRBV5-1 TGCGCCAGCAGCTCCACTAGCGGGATACGAGGTGAGCAGTTCTTC CASSSTSGIRGEQFF
. TRBJ1-1 TRBV23-1 TGCGCCAGCAGCCGTTCGGAAGCTTTCTTT CASSRSEAFF
. TRBJ2-3 TRBV5-1 TGCGCCAGCAGCTTGGGACAGGTGGGGGATACGCAGTATTTT CASSLGQVGDTQYF
. TRBJ2-3 TRBV14 TGTGCCAGCAGCCAAGCTGTATTCGATACGCAGTATTTT CASSQAVFDTQYF
. TRBJ2-1 TRBV28 TGTGCCAGCAGTGTAGCGGATGAGCAGTTCTTC CASSVADEQFF
TRBD2 TRBJ2-3 TRBV5-4 TGTGCCAGCAGGCAGGGACTAGCGGGAACGGCAGATACGCAGTATTTT CASRQGLAGTADTQYF
TRBD2 TRBJ2-1 TRBV5-1 TGCGCCAGCAGCTCGGGACTAGCGGGAGGGGATGAGCAGTTCTTC CASSSGLAGGDEQFF
. TRBJ2-1 TRBV14 TGTGCCAGCAGCCAAGCTCGACTACCACGATTCTTC CASSQARLPRFF
. TRBJ2-1 TRBV5-1 TGCGCCAGCAGCTTGGTGTGGGGCAGCTACAATGAGCAGTTCTTC CASSLVWGSYNEQFF